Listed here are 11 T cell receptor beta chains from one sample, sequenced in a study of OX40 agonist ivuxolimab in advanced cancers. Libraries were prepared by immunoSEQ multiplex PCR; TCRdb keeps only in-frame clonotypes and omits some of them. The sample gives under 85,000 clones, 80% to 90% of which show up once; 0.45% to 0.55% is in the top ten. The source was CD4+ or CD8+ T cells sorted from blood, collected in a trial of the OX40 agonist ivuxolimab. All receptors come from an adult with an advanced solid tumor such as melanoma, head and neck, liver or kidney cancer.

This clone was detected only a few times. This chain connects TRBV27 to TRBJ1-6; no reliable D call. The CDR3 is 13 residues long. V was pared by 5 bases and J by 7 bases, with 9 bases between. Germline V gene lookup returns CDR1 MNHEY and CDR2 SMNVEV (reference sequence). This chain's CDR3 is CASSDGWNSPLHF. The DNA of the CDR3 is TGTGCCAGCAGTGATGGGTGGAATTCACCCCTCCACTTT.

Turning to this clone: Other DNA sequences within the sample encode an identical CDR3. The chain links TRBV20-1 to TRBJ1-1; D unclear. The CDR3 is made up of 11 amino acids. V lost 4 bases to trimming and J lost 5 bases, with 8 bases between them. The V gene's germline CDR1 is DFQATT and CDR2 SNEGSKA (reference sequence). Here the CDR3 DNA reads TGCAGTGCTACCAGAGGAACTGAAGCTTTCTTT. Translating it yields CSATRGTEAFF.

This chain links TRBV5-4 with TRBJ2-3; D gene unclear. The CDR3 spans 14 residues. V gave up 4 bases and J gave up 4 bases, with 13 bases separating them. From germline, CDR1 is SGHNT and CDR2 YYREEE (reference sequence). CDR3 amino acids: CASSQRLGSDTQYF. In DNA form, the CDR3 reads TGTGCCAGCAGCCAAAGGTTGGGATCAGATACGCAGTATTTT.

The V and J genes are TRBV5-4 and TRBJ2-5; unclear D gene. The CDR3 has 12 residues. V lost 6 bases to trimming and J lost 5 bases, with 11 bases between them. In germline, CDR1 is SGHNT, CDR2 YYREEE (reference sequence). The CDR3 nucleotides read TGTGCCAGCAAGGGTAGTGGGGAGACCCAGTACTTC. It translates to CASKGSGETQYF.

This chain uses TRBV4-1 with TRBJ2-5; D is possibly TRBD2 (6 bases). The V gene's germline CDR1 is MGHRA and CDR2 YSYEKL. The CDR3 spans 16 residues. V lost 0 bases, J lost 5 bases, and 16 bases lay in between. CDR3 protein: CASSQEFGGVTETQYF. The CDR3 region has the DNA TGCGCCAGCAGCCAAGAGTTCGGCGGGGTGACGGAGACCCAGTACTTC.

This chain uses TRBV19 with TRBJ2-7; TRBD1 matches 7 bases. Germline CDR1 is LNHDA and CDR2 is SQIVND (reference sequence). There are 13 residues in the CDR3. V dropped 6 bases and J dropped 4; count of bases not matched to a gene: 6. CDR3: CASSVDRDYEQYF. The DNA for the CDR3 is TGTGCCAGTAGCGTCGACAGGGATTACGAGCAGTACTTC.

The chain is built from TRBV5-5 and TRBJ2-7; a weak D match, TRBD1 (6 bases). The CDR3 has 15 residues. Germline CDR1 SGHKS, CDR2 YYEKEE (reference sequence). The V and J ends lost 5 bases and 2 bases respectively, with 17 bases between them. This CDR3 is CASSRRLQGTYEQYF. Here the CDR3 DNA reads TGTGCCAGCAGTCGTCGACTCCAGGGGACCTACGAGCAGTACTTC.

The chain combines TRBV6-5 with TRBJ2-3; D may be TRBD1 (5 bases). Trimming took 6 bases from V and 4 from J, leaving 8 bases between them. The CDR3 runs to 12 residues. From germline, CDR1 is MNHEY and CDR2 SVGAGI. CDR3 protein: CASRQGSDTQYF. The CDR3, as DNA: TGTGCCAGCAGGCAGGGTTCAGATACGCAGTATTTT.

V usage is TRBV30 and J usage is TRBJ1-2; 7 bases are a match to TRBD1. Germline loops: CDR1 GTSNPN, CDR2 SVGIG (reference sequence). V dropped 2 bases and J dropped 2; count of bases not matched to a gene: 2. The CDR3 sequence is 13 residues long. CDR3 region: CAWSKGQNYGYTF. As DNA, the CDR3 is TGTGCCTGGAGTAAGGGACAGAACTATGGCTACACCTTC.

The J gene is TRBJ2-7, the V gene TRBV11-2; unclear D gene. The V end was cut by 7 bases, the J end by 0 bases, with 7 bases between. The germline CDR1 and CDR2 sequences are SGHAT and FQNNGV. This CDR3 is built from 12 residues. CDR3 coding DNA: TGTGCCAGCAAGGGCCCCTCCTACGAGCAGTACTTC. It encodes CASKGPSYEQYF.

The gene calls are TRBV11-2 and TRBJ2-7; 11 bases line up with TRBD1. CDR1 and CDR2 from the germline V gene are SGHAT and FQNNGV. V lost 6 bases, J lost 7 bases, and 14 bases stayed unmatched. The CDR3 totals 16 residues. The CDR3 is CASSLLGGTGGREQYF. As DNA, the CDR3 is TGTGCCAGCAGTCTCCTGGGCGGGACAGGGGGGAGAGAGCAGTACTTC.